One and the same sample provided the 26 T cell receptor beta chains below, sequenced in a study of CD8 T cells in Susac syndrome. An amount of RNA that ranged from about 0.45 to 1 ug was reverse transcribed with random hexamers. TCRdb reanalysed the immunoSEQ multiplex PCR reads using MiXCR and keeps one entry per CDR3 protein. The data hold about 240,000 distinct CDR3 sequences, with almost 97% observed a single time. The sequenced sample consisted of CD4+ T cells from PBMCs. All receptors derive from a human donor with Susac syndrome.

This clonotype was counted between two and nine times. The chain employs TRBV14 and TRBJ2-2; no definite D call. The CDR3 length is 13 residues. V was clipped by 2 bases and J by 1 base, with 2 bases between them. Germline values: CDR1 SGHDN, CDR2 FVKESK. As DNA, the CDR3 is TGTGCCAGCAGCCAACAGAACACCGGGGAGCTGTTTTTT. Translating gives CASSQQNTGELFF.

The V and J genes are TRBV6-2 or TRBV6-3 and TRBJ2-4; TRBD1 matches 8 bases. Germline V gene data show CDR1 as MNHEY and CDR2 as SVGEGT. V gave up 3 bases and J gave up 0 bases; unmatched junction bases: 1. The length of the CDR3 is 15 residues. CDR3 sequence (DNA): TGTGCCAGCAGTTATGGACAGGGAGCCAAAAACATTCAGTACTTC. Amino acid sequence: CASSYGQGAKNIQYF.

This sequence joins TRBV5-6 and TRBJ1-2; weak D call: TRBD1 (6 bases). Germline CDR1 and CDR2: SGHDT and YYEEEE. V lost 4 bases, J lost 7 bases, and 17 bases lay in between. The CDR3 has 14 residues. DNA of the CDR3: TGTGCCAGCAGCCCGGGCAGGGGCGTAGGTGGCTACACCTTC. This codes for CASSPGRGVGGYTF.

This chain connects TRBV11-2 to TRBJ2-7; tentative D call: TRBD1 (6 bases). Germline V gives CDR1 SGHAT, CDR2 FQNNGV. This CDR3 spans 15 amino acids. Trimming shortened V by 2 bases and J by 5 bases, and 16 bases separated the two germline ends. CDR3 residues: CASSLPYRDPHEQYF. The CDR3 nucleotides read TGTGCCAGCAGCTTACCATACAGGGACCCCCACGAGCAGTACTTC.

The chain is built from TRBV29-1 and TRBJ1-1, with D possibly being TRBD1 (5 bases). Germline CDR1 SQVTM, CDR2 ANQGSEA. This CDR3 is built from 15 residues. Between the trimmed V and J ends, which lost 4 bases and 1 base, there was a span of 16 bases. The CDR3 DNA reads as TGCAGCGTTGCCGGGGCTGTGCGAAAGAACACTGAAGCTTTCTTT. Its protein product is CSVAGAVRKNTEAFF.

CDR3 sequence reads: CAWSAPPSKNEQFF. DNA of the CDR3: TGTGCCTGGAGTGCCCCCCCTAGCAAGAATGAGCAGTTCTTC. The chain carries TRBV30 and TRBJ2-1; tentatively, D is TRBD2 (5 bases). The CDR3 contains 14 residues. V was clipped by 1 base and J by 7 bases, with 14 bases between them. The germline V gene has CDR1 GTSNPN and CDR2 SVGIG (reference sequence).

CDR3 bases: TGTGCCAGCAGCTTAGGCCCAGGGGTGGGCACTGAAGCTTTCTTT. Translating it yields CASSLGPGVGTEAFF. The genes are TRBV7-2 and TRBJ1-1, with D perhaps matching TRBD1 (6 bases). Looked up from germline, CDR1 is SGHTA and CDR2 is FQGNSA. This CDR3 is built from 15 residues. Trimming shortened V by 1 base and J by 4 bases, and 13 bases separated the two germline ends. Full variable domain (missing parts from reference TRBV7-2 and TRBJ1-1): GAGVSQSPSNKVTEKGKDVELRCDPISGHTALYWYRQSLGQGLEFLIYFQGNSAPDKSGLPSDRFSAERTGGSVSTLTIQRTQQEDSAVYLCASSLGPGVGTEAFFGQGTRLTVV.

The V and J genes are TRBV19 and TRBJ1-4, with 8 bases identical to TRBD1. The germline CDR1 and CDR2 sequences are LNHDA and SQIVND (reference sequence). The CDR3 totals 15 residues. The V gene end was trimmed by 8 bases and the J gene end by 3 bases; junction bases not matched to a gene: 8. The CDR3 region has the DNA TGTGCCAGTCGCGGACAGGGCACACCTAATGAAAAACTGTTTTTT. This codes for CASRGQGTPNEKLFF.

The chain couples TRBV5-4 to TRBJ2-7, with 7 bases aligning to TRBD2. CDR1 is SGHNT, CDR2 YYREEE, per germline (reference sequence). This CDR3 region has 16 residues. Trimming removed 4 bases from V and 3 bases from J; junction bases left unmatched: 13. CDR3 in DNA: TGTGCCAGCAGCCCGACCATGCGGGAGATTAACTACGAGCAGTACTTC. This sequence encodes CASSPTMREINYEQYF.

This clonotype has just a few counts. The genes are TRBV12-3 or TRBV12-4 and TRBJ1-2, with no clear D. This CDR3 is 11 amino acids long. Trimming took off 3 bases at V and 8 bases at J, with 7 bases between the two ends. CDR3 region: CASSLARGYTF. The CDR3 DNA reads as TGTGCCAGCAGTTTGGCTCGAGGCTACACCTTC.

The chain couples TRBV4-1 to TRBJ1-2; 8 bases agree with TRBD1. The CDR3 totals 14 residues. The J segment lost 4 bases and the V segment lost 3 bases, leaving 4 bases of the junction unmatched. Germline V gene data show CDR1 as MGHRA and CDR2 as YSYEKL. CDR3 DNA: TGCGCCAGCAGCCACAGGGGGCGGGGCTATGGCTACACCTTC. As protein: CASSHRGRGYGYTF.

The CDR3 DNA reads as TGCAGCACTTCTGGGACAGGGTTTGATGGCTACACCTTC. As protein: CSTSGTGFDGYTF. The V call is TRBV29-1, the J call TRBJ1-2; TRBD1 agrees at 9 bases. Trimming at V came to 8 bases and at J to 6 bases, leaving 10 bases not matched to a gene. Germline values: CDR1 SQVTM, CDR2 ANQGSEA. The CDR3 spans 13 residues.

V gene TRBV28 combines with J gene TRBJ2-7; no clear D gene. The V and J ends lost 7 bases and 6 bases respectively, with 16 bases between them. The CDR3 extends over 13 amino acids. From germline, CDR1 is MDHEN and CDR2 SYDVKM. CDR3 bases: TGTGCCAGCACTCACCGGGTGGGCGGCGAGCAGTACTTC. Translated, it gives CASTHRVGGEQYF.

The rearrangement links TRBV20-1 to TRBJ1-1; perhaps TRBD1 as D (5 bases). Germline assignment: CDR1 DFQATT and CDR2 SNEGSKA (reference sequence). This CDR3 contains 12 residues. V gave up 0 bases and J gave up 8 bases, with 10 bases separating them. The CDR3 region has the DNA TGCAGTGCTAGAGAGGGACCGGGAGAAGCTTTCTTT. Protein sequence: CSAREGPGEAFF.

In this sample, this clonotype turned up once. This chain links TRBV12-5 with TRBJ2-5, with 7 bases identical to TRBD1. Germline V lookup: CDR1 LGHNT, CDR2 FRNRAP. Trimming at V came to 7 bases and at J to 2 bases, leaving 4 bases not matched to a gene. The CDR3 length is 13 residues. This CDR3 reads CASASGQQETQYF. DNA for the CDR3: TGTGCTAGTGCCTCGGGACAGCAAGAGACCCAGTACTTC.

The chain couples TRBV19 to TRBJ2-7; D not resolved. V lost 5 bases and J 3 bases, leaving 20 bases between the germline ends. Looked up from germline, CDR1 is LNHDA and CDR2 is SQIVND (reference sequence). This CDR3 region has 16 residues. The CDR3: CASSPALRLIGYEQYF. Written as DNA, the CDR3 is TGTGCCAGTAGTCCCGCCCTCCGTCTCATCGGCTACGAGCAGTACTTC.

This sequence joins TRBV15 and TRBJ2-5, with TRBD2 matching over 7 bases. J gave up 0 bases and V 9 bases, and 4 bases lay outside the gene matches. Germline assignment: CDR1 LNHNV and CDR2 YYDKDF (reference sequence). This CDR3 spans 13 amino acids. CDR3 sequence reads: CATKRGYQETQYF. CDR3 bases: TGTGCCACGAAGCGGGGCTACCAAGAGACCCAGTACTTC.

The genes are TRBV29-1 and TRBJ1-5; 7 positions agree with TRBD1. Losses at the gene ends were 4 bases for V and 0 bases for J; bases not matched to a gene: 6. In germline, CDR1 is SQVTM, CDR2 ANQGSEA. The CDR3 covers 15 residues. In nucleotides, the CDR3 is TGCAGCGTTGCCCCAGGGGGGAGTAGCAATCAGCCCCAGCATTTT. Protein: CSVAPGGSSNQPQHF.

This clonotype appeared once. This chain uses TRBV20-1 with TRBJ2-1; 7 bases agree with TRBD2. This CDR3 region has 15 residues. Germline trimming cut 2 bases from V and 10 bases from J; bases unmatched to any gene: 14. Germline CDR1 and CDR2: DFQATT and SNEGSKA (reference sequence). As DNA, the CDR3 is TGCAGTGCTAGATTTCTACGGGGGAGGGGCGAGGAGCAGTTCTTC. Amino acid sequence: CSARFLRGRGEEQFF.

The chain has TRBV5-1 and TRBJ1-4; maybe TRBD1 (5 bases). The CDR3 length is 16 residues. The germline gives CDR1 SGHRS, CDR2 YFSETQ. The germline V and J ends were trimmed by 1 base and 0 bases, with 10 bases remaining between them. The CDR3 loop is CASSLTQGATNEKLFF. Written as DNA, the CDR3 is TGCGCCAGCAGCTTGACCCAAGGGGCAACTAATGAAAAACTGTTTTTT.

The chain joins TRBV7-8 to TRBJ2-7, with TRBD2 as a possible D gene (6 bases). V lost 4 bases, J lost 7 bases, and 20 bases lay in between. This CDR3 comprises 15 residues. Per the germline V gene, CDR1 is SGHVS and CDR2 is FQNEAQ. The CDR3 loop is CASSSPGLLIGEQYF. CDR3 nucleotide sequence: TGTGCCAGCAGCTCTCCGGGACTCCTCATCGGGGAGCAGTACTTC.

The chain couples TRBV29-1 to TRBJ2-7, with D possibly matching TRBD1 (5 bases). There are 15 residues in the CDR3. Germline V CDR1 and CDR2: SQVTM, ANQGSEA. The ends were cut back, 1 base at V and 3 bases at J, with 16 bases in the middle. The CDR3 region has the DNA TGCAGCGTTGAAGTCCCAGGACAAAAGAACTACGAGCAGTACTTC. Protein: CSVEVPGQKNYEQYF.

The DNA of the CDR3 is TGTGCCAGCAGCGCCGGGACAGAGGATGGCTACACCTTC. Its protein is CASSAGTEDGYTF. J is TRBJ1-2 and V is TRBV9; 7 positions match TRBD1. Trimming removed 3 bases from V and 6 bases from J; junction bases left unmatched: 5. The length of the CDR3 is 13 residues. In germline, CDR1 is SGDLS, CDR2 YYNGEE.

On this clonotype: One end of the junction does not line up with germline, which may come from a read error. The chain combines TRBV30 with TRBJ2-7; D is perhaps TRBD1 (5 bases). CDR3 length equals 13 residues. Germline-derived CDR1 and CDR2 are GTSNPN and SVGIG (reference sequence). The CDR3 coding sequence is TGTGCCTGGAGTGTGTGGGGCTCCGACGAGCAGTACTTC. Encoded protein: CAWSVWGSDEQYF.

This chain connects TRBV20-1 to TRBJ2-3; TRBD2 aligns across 9 bases. CDR3 length: 15 residues. Germline values: CDR1 DFQATT, CDR2 SNEGSKA (reference sequence). J gave up 3 bases and V 4 bases, and 8 bases lay outside the gene matches. The CDR3 region is CSANRASGTTDTQYF. CDR3 sequence (DNA): TGCAGTGCTAATCGGGCTAGCGGGACGACAGATACGCAGTATTTT.

A note on this clonotype: A junction end diverges from the germline sequence, so it may reflect a read error. The CDR3 DNA reads TGTGCTAGCAGCTTAGAACAGTCAAAAGGAAAACTGTTTTTT. Translated, it gives CASSLEQSKGKLFF. This rearrangement joins TRBV7-7 to TRBJ1-4; no firm D call. The V gene's germline CDR1 is SSHAT and CDR2 FNYEAQ (reference sequence). The CDR3 totals 14 residues.